Included here is one T cell receptor beta chain sequence, with context. As yet, its antigen is unknown. This could be a read error, since a much larger clone is one nucleotide away. Unique molecular identifiers were incorporated when the TCRbeta library was constructed. Each CDR3 protein is one row after TCRdb ran MiXCR on the PCR reads. The table records approximately 500,000 distinct CDR3 sequences, about 10% of them present only once. This entry belongs to a study of T-cell reconstitution after alpha-beta-depleted transplantation in children. The CDR3 contains 11 residues. Trimming stripped 9 bases from V and 2 bases from J, with 6 bases between. CDR1 and CDR2 from the germline V gene are ENHRY and SYGVKD. Overall study findings and caveats: Several hundred expanded graft clones reportedly supplied alpha-beta T cells about two months after transplant.

V gene TRBV10-3 combines with J gene TRBJ2-3, with D unclear. This TCR was recovered from a child aged 2 to 10 with inherited bone marrow failure, due to receive a stem cell transplant. This material consisted of PBMCs, taken before TCRalphabeta/CD19-depleted stem cell transplant. CDR3 nucleotide sequence: TGTGCCATTGGCGACACAGATACGCAGTATTTT. It is translated as CAIGDTDTQYF.